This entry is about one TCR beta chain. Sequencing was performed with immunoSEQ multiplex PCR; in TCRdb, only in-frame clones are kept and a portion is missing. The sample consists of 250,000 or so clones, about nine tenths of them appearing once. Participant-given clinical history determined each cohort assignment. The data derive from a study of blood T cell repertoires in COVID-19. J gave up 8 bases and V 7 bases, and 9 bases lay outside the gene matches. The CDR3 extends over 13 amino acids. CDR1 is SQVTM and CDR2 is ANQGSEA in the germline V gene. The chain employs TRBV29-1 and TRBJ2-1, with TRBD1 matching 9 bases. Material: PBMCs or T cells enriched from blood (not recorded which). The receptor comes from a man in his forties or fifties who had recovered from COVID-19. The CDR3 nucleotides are TGCAGCGCCCGGACTACAGGGGGCGATGAGCAGTTCTTC. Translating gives CSARTTGGDEQFF.